Each of the 22 T cell receptor beta chains below was sequenced from the same sample in a study of human T cells and chemical hapten exposure. TCRdb re-called the RACE reads with MiXCR, one entry per CDR3 protein. This table holds about 120,000 distinct CDR3 sequences, about 12% found once. The time point here: patch test 1, 2 weeks after DPC sensitization. Described treatment: therapeutic diphenylcyclopropenone sensitization with weekly scalp DPC. The source material was whole blood, sampled in connection with sensitization to the hapten diphenylcyclopropenone (DPC). These receptors were collected from a woman aged 45-59 years with alopecia areata. Some clones in this sample may be carry-over from other donors' samples.

This clonotype has just a few counts. In nucleotides, the CDR3 is TGTGCCAATATCCACGGGTCATCGGAACCTTGGGGCACTGAAGCTTTCTTT. Residues: CANIHGSSEPWGTEAFF. The rearrangement joins TRBV27 to TRBJ1-1, with unresolved D. Trimming removed 10 bases from V and 4 bases from J, with 28 bases in between. Germline CDR1 MNHEY, CDR2 SMNVEV (reference sequence). This CDR3 contains 17 residues.

There are a few counts of this clonotype. The chain joins TRBV12-3 or TRBV12-4 to TRBJ2-3; the D gene is possibly TRBD1 (7 bases). The V gene lost 3 bases and the J gene lost 4 bases, with 17 bases spanning the gap. There are 16 residues in the CDR3. CDR3 amino acids: CASSLRGRGEADTQYF. The CDR3 nucleotides are TGTGCCAGCAGTTTGAGGGGGCGGGGTGAGGCAGATACGCAGTATTTT.

This clonotype was seen a few times. The chain is built from TRBV3-1 and TRBJ1-3; D remains unclear. In germline, CDR1 is LGHDT, CDR2 YNNKEL (reference sequence). V was trimmed by 3 bases and J by 0 bases, leaving 9 bases between them. This CDR3 has 15 residues. The CDR3 sequence: CASSHRQSSGNTIYF. DNA for the CDR3: TGTGCCAGCAGCCACCGCCAGAGCTCTGGAAACACCATATATTTT.

This clonotype occurred many times. The chain has TRBV29-1 and TRBJ2-7; either TRBD1 or TRBD2 may fit D (5 bases each). Germline V gives CDR1 SQVTM, CDR2 ANQGSEA. The V end lost 7 bases, the J end lost 6 bases, and 10 bases lay between the germline ends. The CDR3 runs 10 residues. The CDR3 nucleotides read TGCAGCGCCCGGGACGCCGAGCAGTACTTC. Its protein product is CSARDAEQYF.

The V call is TRBV28, the J call TRBJ2-1; 11 bases fit TRBD2. V was pared by 4 bases and J by 3 bases, with 5 bases of the junction left unmatched. The CDR3 is 16 amino acids. Looked up from germline, CDR1 is MDHEN and CDR2 is SYDVKM. CDR3 sequence reads: CASSSSSGGFYNEQFF. As DNA, the CDR3 is TGTGCCAGCAGTTCCTCTAGCGGGGGGTTCTACAATGAGCAGTTCTTC.

V usage is TRBV18 and J usage is TRBJ2-1; TRBD2 is a possible D gene (5 bases). The V gene lost 0 bases and the J gene lost 1 base, with 7 bases spanning the gap. Germline V gene lookup returns CDR1 KGHSH and CDR2 LQKENI. This CDR3 has 15 residues. CDR3 bases: TGTGCCAGCTCACCACCGGGAGTTTCCTACAATGAGCAGTTCTTC. Its protein product is CASSPPGVSYNEQFF.

This clonotype was recorded at least ten times. J is TRBJ1-1 and V is TRBV3-1; D uncertain. Trimming removed 1 base from V and 6 bases from J, with 3 bases in between. CDR1 and CDR2 (germline): LGHDT, YNNKEL (reference sequence). This CDR3 spans 11 amino acids. The CDR3 protein is CASSQGSEAFF. The CDR3 nucleotides read TGTGCCAGCAGCCAAGGGTCTGAAGCTTTCTTT. The full variable domain, in which reference TRBV3-1 and TRBJ1-1 provide the parts outside the CDR3, is DTAVSQTPKYLVTQMGNDKSIKCEQNLGHDTMYWYKQDSKKFLKIMFSYNNKELIINETVPNRFSPKSPDKAHLNLHINSLELGDSAVYFCASSQGSEAFFGQGTRLTVV.

This clonotype was picked up many times. The chain links TRBV12-3 or TRBV12-4 to TRBJ2-3, with TRBD1 matching over 9 bases. The CDR3 contains 13 residues. After removal of 5 bases from V and 7 bases from J, the junction contained 4 bases not matched to a gene. CDR3 loop: CASSLQGAHTQYF. In nucleotides, the CDR3 is TGTGCCAGCAGTCTACAGGGGGCACATACGCAGTATTTT.

This clonotype showed up many times. The rearrangement links TRBV7-6 to TRBJ2-5, with a possible D match to TRBD2 (6 bases). Germline V gene lookup returns CDR1 SGHVS and CDR2 FNYEAQ. The germline V and J ends were trimmed by 5 bases and 0 bases, with 10 bases remaining between them. The CDR3 runs to 14 residues. In DNA form, the CDR3 reads TGTGCCAGCAGCCACCGGGACTACCAAGAGACCCAGTACTTC. Amino acids: CASSHRDYQETQYF.

The chain combines TRBV10-2 with TRBJ1-1; D is possibly TRBD1 (6 bases). This CDR3 comprises 11 residues. Trimming took 5 bases from V and 11 from J, leaving 12 bases between them. The germline V gene has CDR1 WSHSY and CDR2 SAAADI. In DNA form, the CDR3 reads TGCGCCAGCAGTCAAACAGGGTCGGCTTTCTTT. Translating it yields CASSQTGSAFF.

This clonotype was counted between two and nine times. This chain connects TRBV24-1 to TRBJ1-2; no firm D call. Trimming took off 4 bases at V and 0 bases at J, with 11 bases between the two ends. This CDR3 has 15 residues. CDR1 and CDR2 (germline): KGHDR, SFDVKD. The CDR3 here is CATSDPLYPNYGYTF. The CDR3 nucleotides are TGTGCCACCAGTGACCCCCTATATCCTAACTATGGCTACACCTTC.

The sample holds a few counts of this clonotype. The chain carries TRBV20-1 and TRBJ2-7, with 9 nucleotides matching TRBD2. Germline loops: CDR1 DFQATT, CDR2 SNEGSKA (reference sequence). This CDR3 has 14 amino acids. The J segment lost 5 bases and the V segment lost 5 bases, leaving 10 bases of the junction unmatched. In nucleotides, the CDR3 is TGCAGTGCTCCCCGGCTAGCGGGGAACCACGAGCAGTACTTC. This codes for CSAPRLAGNHEQYF.

This clonotype was detected many times. The rearrangement uses TRBV7-6 and TRBJ2-3; 7 bases are shared with TRBD2. This CDR3 spans 15 amino acids. Losses at the gene ends were 5 bases for V and 0 bases for J; bases not matched to a gene: 5. The germline gives CDR1 SGHVS, CDR2 FNYEAQ. The CDR3 region has the DNA TGTGCCAGCAGCCCCAGCGGGGCTAGCACAGATACGCAGTATTTT. Its protein product is CASSPSGASTDTQYF. The full variable domain, rest sourced from reference TRBV7-6 and TRBJ2-3, is GAGVSQSPRYKVTKRGQDVALRCDPISGHVSLYWYRQALGQGPEFLTYFNYEAQQDKSGLPNDRFSAERPEGSISTLTIQRTEQRDSAMYRCASSPSGASTDTQYFGPGTRLTVL.

This clonotype was observed at least ten times. V gene TRBV6-6 combines with J gene TRBJ1-1, with D perhaps matching TRBD1 (5 bases). Trimming took off 3 bases at V and 2 bases at J, with 7 bases between the two ends. This CDR3 comprises 13 residues. Germline V CDR1 and CDR2: MNHNY, SVGAGI (reference sequence). CDR3 in DNA: TGTGCCAGCAGTTATGGGGGTAACACTGAAGCTTTCTTT. It specifies CASSYGGNTEAFF.

This clonotype was recorded at least ten times. CDR3 amino acids: CASSQGGTTWRSSYNSPLHF. CDR3 in DNA: TGTGCCAGCAGCCAAGGAGGTACTACCTGGAGGAGCTCCTATAATTCACCCCTCCACTTT. The genes are TRBV14 and TRBJ1-6; unclear D gene. The germline CDR1 and CDR2 sequences are SGHDN and FVKESK. CDR3 length: 20 amino acids. The V and J ends lost 1 base and 0 bases respectively, with 19 bases between them. Variable domain in full (rest from reference TRBV14 and TRBJ1-6): EAGVTQFPSHSVIEKGQTVTLRCDPISGHDNLYWYRRVMGKEIKFLLHFVKESKQDESGMPNNRFLAERTGGTYSTLKVQPAELEDSGVYFCASSQGGTTWRSSYNSPLHFGNGTRLTVT.

This clonotype was seen more than once but under ten times. The V call is TRBV2, the J call TRBJ1-4; maybe TRBD1 (5 bases). This CDR3 has 14 residues. Germline assignment: CDR1 SNHLY and CDR2 FYNNEI. Trimming removed 8 bases from V and 3 bases from J, with 13 bases in between. DNA of the CDR3: TGTGCCAGCCGCGCAGGGTGGCCTAATGAAAAACTGTTTTTT. This encodes CASRAGWPNEKLFF.

This clonotype came up a few times. The chain couples TRBV12-3 or TRBV12-4 to TRBJ1-1; tentative D call: TRBD1 (6 bases). The CDR3 loop spans 13 amino acids. Trimming stripped 10 bases from V and 4 bases from J, with 16 bases between. CDR3 sequence reads: CAISGHSGTEAFF. The CDR3 region has the DNA TGTGCCATCTCGGGACATTCAGGCACTGAAGCTTTCTTT.

This clonotype was seen repeatedly, ten times or more. The chain has TRBV7-9 and TRBJ2-2, with TRBD2 identical over 11 bases. The CDR3 length is 14 residues. Germline loops: CDR1 SEHNR, CDR2 FQNEAQ (reference sequence). J lost 9 bases, V lost 2 bases, and 2 bases had no gene match. The CDR3 coding sequence is TGTGCCAGCAGCTTACTAGCGGGGGGCCGGGAGCTGTTTTTT. Its protein is CASSLLAGGRELFF.

Comments on this clonotype: Being one base from a much bigger clone, this may be a read error. The rearrangement joins TRBV28 to TRBJ1-4; D unclear. Germline V gives CDR1 MDHEN, CDR2 SYDVKM. The CDR3 is 13 residues long. CDR3 DNA sequence: TGTGCCAGCAGTTTTCACGGGGATGAAAAACTGTCTTTT. This gives the protein CASSFHGDEKLSF.

At least ten counts were recorded for this clonotype. This chain links TRBV20-1 with TRBJ2-3, with D unresolved. The CDR3 is 13 amino acids. CDR1 DFQATT and CDR2 SNEGSKA come from the germline V gene (reference sequence). Deletions cut 0 bases from V and 7 bases from J, with 11 bases between. CDR3 sequence: CSARDADSHTQYF. CDR3 sequence (DNA): TGCAGTGCTAGAGATGCAGACTCCCATACGCAGTATTTT.

This chain joins TRBV5-1 and TRBJ2-2, with 7 bases lining up with TRBD2. This CDR3 comprises 15 residues. Trimming cost V 4 bases and J 1 base; bases outside gene matches: 4. From germline, CDR1 is SGHRS and CDR2 YFSETQ. The CDR3 DNA is TGCGCCAGCAGCCCCAGCGGGGTGAACACCGGGGAGCTGTTTTTT. Its protein product is CASSPSGVNTGELFF. Full variable domain (missing parts from reference TRBV5-1 and TRBJ2-2): KAGVTQTPRYLIKTRGQQVTLSCSPISGHRSVSWYQQTPGQGLQFLFEYFSETQRNKGNFPGRFSGRQFSNSRSEMNVSTLELGDSALYLCASSPSGVNTGELFFGEGSRLTVL.

The V call is TRBV11-3, the J call TRBJ2-3; 9 bases match TRBD2. CDR3 length equals 13 residues. Germline loops: CDR1 SGHNT, CDR2 YENEEA. V shed 7 bases and J 5 bases; nucleotides not matched to a gene: 4. The CDR3 DNA reads TGTGCCAGCAAACAAGCGGGAGGAGATACGCAGTATTTT. It yields the protein CASKQAGGDTQYF.